The TCR beta chain described here comes from a study of CD8+CD57+ T cells in acquired aplastic anemia. The study's findings and limits: Patients and controls were found to share 25 to 35 CD8+ CDR3 sequences.

The CDR3 consists of 15 residues. Germline CDR1 SNHLY, CDR2 FYNNEI. Genomic DNA constituted the template upon which TCR beta VDJ and CDR3 profiling was performed. TCRdb called the reads again in MiXCR, with one record for every CDR3 protein. The sample lists 150,000 to 200,000 distinct CDR3 sequences, about half occurring once. This clonotype occurred many times. What it binds is unknown. A much larger clonotype is one base distant, so this may be a read error. The chain carries TRBV2 and TRBJ2-5; 7 nucleotides line up with TRBD1. The TCR sequence derives from a human donor in good health. Sequencing was done on a sample of sorted CD4+, CD8+, or CD8+CD57+ T cells (not recorded which) from PBMCs. The CDR3 protein is CACSEQGITQETQYF. CDR3 nucleotide sequence: TGTGCCTGCAGTGAACAGGGGATAACCCAAGAGACCCAGTACTTC.